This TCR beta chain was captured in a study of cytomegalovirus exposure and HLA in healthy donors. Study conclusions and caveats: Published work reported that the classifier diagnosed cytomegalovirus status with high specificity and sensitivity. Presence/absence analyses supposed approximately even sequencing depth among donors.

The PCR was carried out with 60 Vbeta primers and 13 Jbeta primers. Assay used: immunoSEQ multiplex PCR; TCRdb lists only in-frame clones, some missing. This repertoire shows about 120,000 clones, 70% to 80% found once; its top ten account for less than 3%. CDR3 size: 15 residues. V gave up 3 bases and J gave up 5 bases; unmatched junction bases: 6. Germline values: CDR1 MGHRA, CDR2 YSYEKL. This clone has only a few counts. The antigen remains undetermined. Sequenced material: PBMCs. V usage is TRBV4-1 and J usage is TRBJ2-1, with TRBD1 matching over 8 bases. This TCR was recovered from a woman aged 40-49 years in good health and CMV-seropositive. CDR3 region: CASSQGQVGNNEQFF. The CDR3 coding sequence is TGCGCCAGCAGCCAGGGACAGGTGGGGAACAATGAGCAGTTCTTC.